A selection of T cell receptor beta chains follows, all from one sample in a study of blood T cell repertoires in COVID-19. Assay used: immunoSEQ multiplex PCR; TCRdb lists only in-frame clones, some missing. The sample lists 50,000 to 70,000 clones; 60% to 85% were seen once. Sample: peripheral blood. These receptors came from a human donor in a cohort sampled during active COVID-19. Both conserved end residues are part of each CDR3. The order of the fields is J gene, D gene, CDR3 length, clone size, V gene, CDR3 protein, CDR3 DNA. A D gene is named only where the DNA matches it firmly. Rows may omit the clone size; those that give it use once, few, many or a size class.

J: TRBJ1-1
D: .
length: 15
size: .
V: TRBV4-2
CDR3: CASSQVGRGNTEAFF
DNA: TGTGCCAGCAGCCAAGTCGGCAGGGGGAACACTGAAGCTTTCTTT

J: TRBJ2-6
D: .
length: 19
size: .
V: TRBV18
CDR3: CASSPSPPGALSGANVLTF
DNA: TGTGCCAGCTCACCGTCACCCCCTGGGGCCTTATCTGGGGCCAACGTCCTGACTTTC

J: TRBJ1-1
D: .
length: 16
size: .
V: TRBV7-8
CDR3: CASSDPGRGLNTEAFF
DNA: TGTGCCAGCAGCGATCCCGGCCGGGGTCTGAACACTGAAGCTTTCTTT

J: TRBJ1-5
D: .
length: 17
size: .
V: TRBV4-1
CDR3: CASSQEPAQLGNQPQHF
DNA: TGCGCCAGCAGCCAAGAGCCAGCGCAATTGGGCAATCAGCCCCAGCATTTT

J: TRBJ2-7
D: TRBD1
length: 15
size: .
V: TRBV10-1
CDR3: CASSEGTANSYEQYF
DNA: TGCGCCAGCAGTGAAGGGACAGCCAACTCCTACGAGCAGTACTTC

J: TRBJ1-1
D: TRBD1
length: 15
size: .
V: TRBV2
CDR3: CASSPRQGMNTEAFF
DNA: TGTGCCAGCAGTCCGCGACAGGGGATGAACACTGAAGCTTTCTTT

J: TRBJ1-1
D: .
length: 12
size: once
V: TRBV6-5
CDR3: CASSREGTEAFF
DNA: TGTGCCAGCTCCAGGGAGGGCACTGAAGCTTTCTTT

J: TRBJ1-6
D: .
length: 15
size: .
V: TRBV27
CDR3: CASSLKQGYNSPLHF
DNA: TGTGCCAGCAGTCTTAAACAGGGTTATAATTCACCCCTCCACTTT

J: TRBJ1-2
D: TRBD1
length: 14
size: once
V: TRBV28
CDR3: CASSLSDRLEGYTF
DNA: TGTGCCAGCAGTTTATCGGACAGGTTGGAAGGCTACACCTTC

J: TRBJ2-7
D: .
length: 12
size: .
V: TRBV7-2
CDR3: CASSFSGYEQYF
DNA: TGTGCCAGCAGCTTTAGCGGCTACGAGCAGTACTTC

J: TRBJ1-4
D: TRBD1
length: 18
size: once
V: TRBV4-1
CDR3: CASSLEQQGAMVNEKLFF
DNA: TGCGCCAGCAGCCTAGAACAACAGGGGGCGATGGTAAATGAAAAACTGTTTTTT

J: TRBJ1-1
D: .
length: 13
size: .
V: TRBV6-6
CDR3: CASKTGARTEAFF
DNA: TGTGCCAGCAAGACAGGTGCCAGGACTGAAGCTTTCTTT